This T cell receptor (beta chain) was documented in a study of glioma-infiltrating T cells. Whole-study findings and limits: Gliomas, especially low-grade, showed above-expected tissue-blood divergence; non-neoplastic patients showed below.

The iRepertoire nested amplicon-rescue multiplex PCR amplified TCR alpha and beta CDR3s from RNA. MiXCR was run by TCRdb on the multiplex PCR reads, yielding one entry per CDR3 protein. Of approximately 100,000 distinct CDR3 sequences in the sample, 25% to 35% were seen once. CDR1 and CDR2 (germline): LNHDA, SQIVND (reference sequence). The CDR3 totals 14 residues. The ends lost 6 bases at V and 3 bases at J; junction bases unmatched: 3. In this sample, this clonotype turned up many times. Its cognate antigen is unknown. Input material: glioma tissue, nonneoplastic brain tissue, or PBMCs (not recorded which). The TCR originated in a human donor with low-grade glioma or glioblastoma, undergoing nonglioma brain surgery, or in good health (not recorded which). The chain employs TRBV19 and TRBJ1-5; 9 bases match TRBD1. CDR3 in amino acids: CASSWTGDNQPQHF. DNA for the CDR3: TGTGCCAGTAGCTGGACAGGGGACAATCAGCCCCAGCATTTT.